This TCR beta chain was recovered during a study of blood T cell dynamics during melanoma immunotherapy. Study-wide context: Standard first-line treatment here was pembrolizumab or nivolumab plus ipilimumab in metastatic melanoma.

The repertoire was sequenced with immunoSEQ multiplex PCR; TCRdb's copy has only in-frame clones and lacks some. The sample lists a few thousand clones, more than 95% seen once, with 1.5% to 2% in the top ten. Time point described: pre-treatment baseline. CDR1 is SGHRS, CDR2 YFSETQ, per germline. V lost 4 bases and J 3 bases, leaving 11 bases between the germline ends. This CDR3 has 13 amino acids. The sequencing here drew on effector memory CD8+ T cells from blood, taken from a patient treated with checkpoint blockade. The chain has TRBV5-1 and TRBJ2-7; the D is unclear. The receptor's source is a human donor with melanoma. The CDR3 region is CASSPGPGYEQYF. The DNA of the CDR3 is TGCGCCAGCAGCCCCGGGCCGGGCTACGAGCAGTACTTC.